The 12 T cell receptor beta chains below come from one sample, sequenced in a study of shared clonotypes between healthy human individuals. Only in-frame clones appear in the TCRdb table, and some are missing; sequencing was by immunoSEQ multiplex PCR. The table lists 2 million to 2.5 million clones, 80% to 95% of them singletons. Sample: naive CD4+ T cells from PBMCs. The sample's subset: CD45RA+ positively selected. The receptors here all came from a man younger than 35 in good health. Some clones in this sample may be carry-over from other donors' samples.

The chain recombines TRBV5-1 with TRBJ2-7; 10 positions match TRBD1. CDR1 and CDR2 (germline): SGHRS, YFSETQ. The length of the CDR3 is 18 residues. With 6 bases clipped from V and 4 bases from J, the junction kept 19 bases outside the gene matches. The CDR3 loop reads CASTPTGTGERRGYEQYF. The CDR3 DNA sequence: TGCGCCAGCACCCCTACCGGGACAGGGGAAAGAAGGGGGTACGAGCAGTACTTC.

This chain uses TRBV10-1 with TRBJ2-7, with 7 positions matching TRBD1. Germline V gives CDR1 WNHNN, CDR2 SYGVQD (reference sequence). CDR3 length equals 14 residues. V gave up 2 bases and J gave up 3 bases; unmatched junction bases: 4. CDR3 loop: CASSEGQDSYEQYF. The CDR3 DNA is TGCGCCAGCAGTGAGGGACAGGATAGCTACGAGCAGTACTTC.

J is TRBJ1-5 and V is TRBV6-6, with D possibly TRBD1 on 6 matching bases. V was cut by 6 bases and J by 2 bases, with 14 bases left in between. The germline CDR1 and CDR2 sequences are MNHNY and SVGAGI (reference sequence). The CDR3 covers 15 residues. This CDR3 is CASRLLRGGNQPQHF. The DNA of the CDR3 is TGTGCCAGCAGGTTACTCAGGGGCGGCAATCAGCCCCAGCATTTT.

The rearrangement links TRBV10-2 to TRBJ1-4; TRBD1 aligns across 7 bases. Germline V gene sequence: CDR1 WSHSY, CDR2 SAAADI. V lost 10 bases to trimming and J lost 7 bases; unmatched junction nucleotides: 12. The CDR3 runs to 14 residues. CDR3 region: CATRGGRDTEKLFF. The CDR3 region has the DNA TGCGCCACCAGGGGGGGGCGGGATACTGAAAAACTGTTTTTT.

This chain uses TRBV19 with TRBJ2-1; D perhaps matches TRBD2 (5 bases). There are 16 residues in the CDR3. Trimming pared 6 bases from V and 9 bases from J, leaving 24 bases between. Germline lookup yields CDR1 LNHDA and CDR2 SQIVND (reference sequence). CDR3 amino acids: CASSPRKRDLWIEQFF. CDR3 sequence (DNA): TGTGCCAGTAGCCCCCGCAAGAGGGATCTATGGATTGAGCAGTTCTTC.

The rearrangement uses TRBV2 and TRBJ2-7; 8 nucleotides agree with TRBD2. The trim removed 8 bases at V and 5 bases at J, leaving 8 bases unmatched. The germline V gene encodes CDR1 SNHLY and CDR2 FYNNEI. The CDR3 loop spans 13 amino acids. For the CDR3, the DNA is TGTGCCAGCGAGCAGCGGGAGTTCCACGAGCAGTACTTC. Encoded protein: CASEQREFHEQYF.

The chain recombines TRBV19 with TRBJ2-3, with D maybe TRBD2 (6 bases). Germline V CDR1 and CDR2: LNHDA, SQIVND (reference sequence). V lost 4 bases and J 7 bases, leaving 15 bases between the germline ends. This CDR3 comprises 14 residues. CDR3 region: CASSTQRDSYTQYF. The CDR3 DNA follows: TGTGCCAGTAGTACTCAGAGGGACTCCTATACGCAGTATTTT.

J is TRBJ2-5 and V is TRBV2; tentatively, D is TRBD2 (5 bases). Per germline, CDR1 SNHLY and CDR2 FYNNEI. The CDR3 length is 14 residues. Trimming removed 4 bases from V and 4 bases from J, with 13 bases in between. CDR3 sequence: CASSVRSRGETQYF. The CDR3 DNA sequence: TGTGCCAGCAGTGTACGGTCCCGGGGAGAGACCCAGTACTTC.

This chain connects TRBV18 to TRBJ2-1; 8 bases are shared with TRBD2. In germline, CDR1 is KGHSH, CDR2 LQKENI. J lost 1 base, V lost 5 bases, and 7 bases had no gene match. CDR3 length: 16 residues. CDR3: CASSLYSGTSYNEQFF. The CDR3 nucleotides are TGTGCCAGCTCATTGTATAGCGGGACGTCCTACAATGAGCAGTTCTTC.

J is TRBJ2-3 and V is TRBV18; D is unclear. The V end lost 3 bases, the J end lost 2 bases, and 9 bases lay between the germline ends. Per the germline V gene, CDR1 is KGHSH and CDR2 is LQKENI. This CDR3 has 14 amino acids. CDR3 protein: CASSPLSTTDTQYF. CDR3 sequence (DNA): TGTGCCAGCTCACCCCTATCCACCACAGATACGCAGTATTTT.

This chain links TRBV5-1 with TRBJ2-1, with 9 positions matching TRBD2. Trimming took 5 bases from V and 0 from J; bases not matched to a gene: 6. CDR3 length: 16 residues. Germline V gene sequence: CDR1 SGHRS, CDR2 YFSETQ. The CDR3, as DNA: TGCGCCAGCAGACCAAGACTAGCGGACTCCTACAATGAGCAGTTCTTC. Protein product: CASRPRLADSYNEQFF.

Points on this clone: Other DNA sequences in the same sample also yield this CDR3. The chain has TRBV18 and TRBJ1-5; D unclear. V was clipped by 2 bases and J by 2 bases, with 7 bases between them. CDR1 KGHSH and CDR2 LQKENI come from the germline V gene. The CDR3 contains 14 residues. CDR3 sequence reads: CASSPGRGNQPQHF. The CDR3 DNA is TGTGCCAGCTCACCAGGGAGGGGCAATCAGCCCCAGCATTTT.